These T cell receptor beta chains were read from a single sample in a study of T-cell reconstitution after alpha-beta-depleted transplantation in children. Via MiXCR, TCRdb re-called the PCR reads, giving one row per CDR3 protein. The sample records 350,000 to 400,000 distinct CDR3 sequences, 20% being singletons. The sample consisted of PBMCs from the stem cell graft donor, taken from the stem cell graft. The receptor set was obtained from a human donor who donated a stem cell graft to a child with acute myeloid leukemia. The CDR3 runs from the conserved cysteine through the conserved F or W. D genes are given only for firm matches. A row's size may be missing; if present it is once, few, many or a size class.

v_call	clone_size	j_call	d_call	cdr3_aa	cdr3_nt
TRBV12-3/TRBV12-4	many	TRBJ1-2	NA	CASSPRPRTGNGYTF	TGTGCCAGCAGTCCACGCCCGCGCACAGGGAATGGCTACACCTTC
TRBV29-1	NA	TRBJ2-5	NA	CSVALTGMRETQYF	TGCAGCGTTGCCCTTACCGGGATGAGAGAGACCCAGTACTTC
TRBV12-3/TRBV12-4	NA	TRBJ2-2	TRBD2	CASDQRENTGELFF	TGTGCCAGCGACCAGCGGGAGAATACCGGGGAGCTGTTTTTT
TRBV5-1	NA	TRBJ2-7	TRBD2	CASSLGLAGIEQYF	TGCGCCAGCAGCCTAGGACTAGCGGGAATCGAGCAGTACTTC
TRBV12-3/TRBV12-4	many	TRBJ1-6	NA	CASSLGHSPLHF	TGTGCCAGCAGTCTTGGACATTCACCCCTCCACTTT
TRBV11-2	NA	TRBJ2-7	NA	CASSSFRSRTSSWKQYF	TGTGCCAGCAGCTCCTTCCGGAGCAGGACATCCTCTTGGAAGCAGTACTTC
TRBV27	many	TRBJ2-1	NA	CASKLGGGGYNEQFF	TGTGCCAGCAAGTTAGGGGGAGGAGGGTACAATGAGCAGTTCTTC
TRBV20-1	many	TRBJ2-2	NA	CSARDGAGTTGELFF	TGCAGTGCTAGAGATGGGGCGGGAACAACCGGGGAGCTGTTTTTT
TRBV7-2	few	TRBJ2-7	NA	CASSLAGGDGEQYF	TGTGCCAGCAGCTTAGCGGGAGGAGACGGCGAGCAGTACTTC
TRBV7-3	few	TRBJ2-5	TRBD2	CASSSLAGGRETQYF	TGTGCCAGCAGCTCCCTAGCGGGAGGACGAGAGACCCAGTACTTC
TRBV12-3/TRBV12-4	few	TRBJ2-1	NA	CASSLNGEQFF	TGTGCCAGCAGTTTAAATGGGGAGCAGTTCTTC
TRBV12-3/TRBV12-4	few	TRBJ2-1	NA	CASSSRLANEQFF	TGTGCCAGCAGTTCCCGACTGGCTAATGAGCAGTTCTTC
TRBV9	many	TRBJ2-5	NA	CASSVGGAQETQYF	TGTGCCAGCAGCGTAGGTGGCGCACAAGAGACCCAGTACTTC
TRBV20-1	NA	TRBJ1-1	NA	CSASGSLVGRTEAFF	TGCAGTGCTAGTGGTTCTCTTGTGGGCCGCACTGAAGCTTTCTTT
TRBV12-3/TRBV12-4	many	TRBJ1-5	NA	CASSLFEGRGQPQHF	TGTGCCAGCAGCCTCTTTGAGGGGCGCGGTCAGCCCCAGCATTTT
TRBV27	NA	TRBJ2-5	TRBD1	CASSPTGGETQYF	TGTGCCAGCAGTCCTACAGGGGGAGAGACCCAGTACTTC
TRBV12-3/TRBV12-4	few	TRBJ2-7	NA	CASSLQAVWEQYF	TGTGCCAGCAGTTTGCAGGCCGTATGGGAGCAGTACTTC
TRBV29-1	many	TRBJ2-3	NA	CSVGIFEKTDTQYF	TGCAGCGTTGGCATATTCGAAAAGACAGATACGCAGTATTTT
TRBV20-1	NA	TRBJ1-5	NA	CSARDPLDGDQPQHF	TGCAGTGCTAGAGATCCATTGGACGGCGATCAGCCCCAGCATTTT
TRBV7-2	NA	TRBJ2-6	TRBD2	CASSLMGLLSGANVLTF	TGTGCCAGCAGCTTAATGGGACTACTGAGTGGGGCCAACGTCCTGACTTTC
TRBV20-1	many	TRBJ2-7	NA	CSARTRENPYEQYF	TGCAGTGCTAGAACCCGGGAGAACCCCTACGAGCAGTACTTC
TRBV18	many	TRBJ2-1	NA	CASSPDETRYNEQFF	TGTGCCAGCTCACCAGATGAAACACGCTACAATGAGCAGTTCTTC
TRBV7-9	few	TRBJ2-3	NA	CASSLDGGEDTQYF	TGTGCCAGCAGCTTAGACGGAGGGGAAGATACGCAGTATTTT
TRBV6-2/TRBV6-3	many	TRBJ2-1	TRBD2	CASSPAGRGNEQFF	TGTGCCAGCAGCCCAGCGGGACGCGGCAATGAGCAGTTCTTC
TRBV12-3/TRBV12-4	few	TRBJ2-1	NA	CASSGTKGNEQFF	TGTGCCAGCAGCGGGACGAAGGGTAATGAGCAGTTCTTC
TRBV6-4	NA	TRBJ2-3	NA	CASSGGSGVDTQYF	TGTGCCAGCAGTGGAGGGTCGGGGGTAGATACGCAGTATTTT
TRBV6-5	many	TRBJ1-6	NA	CASSYSSYNSPLHF	TGTGCCAGCAGTTACTCTTCCTATAATTCACCCCTCCACTTT
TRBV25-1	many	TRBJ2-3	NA	CASSEYSLTDTQYF	TGTGCCAGCAGTGAATACTCGTTAACAGATACGCAGTATTTT
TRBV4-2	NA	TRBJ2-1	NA	CASSQELVGNEQFF	TGTGCCAGCAGCCAAGAACTAGTGGGGAATGAGCAGTTCTTC
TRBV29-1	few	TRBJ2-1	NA	CSVEGGGFYEQLF	TGCAGCGTTGAAGGGGGCGGGTTTTATGAGCAGCTCTTC
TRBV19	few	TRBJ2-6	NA	CASNNRGAGANVLTF	TGTGCCAGTAACAATAGGGGGGCTGGGGCCAACGTCCTGACTTTC